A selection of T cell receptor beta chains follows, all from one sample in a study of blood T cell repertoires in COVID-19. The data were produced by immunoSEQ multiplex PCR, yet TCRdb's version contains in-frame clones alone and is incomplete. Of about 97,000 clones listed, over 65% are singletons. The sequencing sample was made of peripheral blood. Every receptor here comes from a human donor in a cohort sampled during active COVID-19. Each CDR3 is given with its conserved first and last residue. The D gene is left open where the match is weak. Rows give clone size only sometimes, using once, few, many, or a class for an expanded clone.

DNA: TGTGCCAGCAGCTTTGGACAGGAATATGGCTACACCTTC
CDR3: CASSFGQEYGYTF
D: TRBD1
J: TRBJ1-2
size: NA
V: TRBV7-2

DNA: TGCGCCAGCAGCCAAACGATCACTAGCGGGGTTACCTACAATGAGCAGTTCTTC
CDR3: CASSQTITSGVTYNEQFF
D: TRBD2
J: TRBJ2-1
size: NA
V: TRBV4-1

DNA: TGTGCCAGCAGCTTGCCGGATGAGGATGGCTACACCTTC
CDR3: CASSLPDEDGYTF
D: NA
J: TRBJ1-2
size: once
V: TRBV5-4

DNA: TGTGCCAGCAGCTTAGTCGGGGGTACAAACGCACCCCTCCACTTT
CDR3: CASSLVGGTNAPLHF
D: NA
J: TRBJ1-6
size: NA
V: TRBV7-2

DNA: TGTGCCAGCAGCTTAACCTCAGTAACAGATACGCAGTATTTT
CDR3: CASSLTSVTDTQYF
D: NA
J: TRBJ2-3
size: NA
V: TRBV7-3

DNA: TGTGCCAGCAGCTTAGGAGGGACAGGGTTTGACGGGGAGCTGTTTTTT
CDR3: CASSLGGTGFDGELFF
D: TRBD1
J: TRBJ2-2
size: NA
V: TRBV7-2

DNA: TGCGCCAGCAGCCAAGCTAGGGACTTTTGGGGGGGGACCACAGATACGCAGTATTTT
CDR3: CASSQARDFWGGTTDTQYF
D: TRBD2
J: TRBJ2-3
size: NA
V: TRBV4-1

DNA: TGTGCCAGCAGCCCCCGCCTGGCTACAAGGGGGGAGACCCAGTACTTC
CDR3: CASSPRLATRGETQYF
D: NA
J: TRBJ2-5
size: NA
V: TRBV3-1/TRBV3-2

DNA: TGTGCCAGCAGCAACAACCTGGACAGGGTCACCGGGGAGCTGTTTTTT
CDR3: CASSNNLDRVTGELFF
D: TRBD1
J: TRBJ2-2
size: NA
V: TRBV14

DNA: TGTGCCAGCAGCTTGGCAGGGCGGAACACTGAAGCTTTCTTT
CDR3: CASSLAGRNTEAFF
D: NA
J: TRBJ1-1
size: NA
V: TRBV5-5

DNA: TGTGCCGGAGGACCCTCCTATAATTCACCCCTCCACTTT
CDR3: CAGGPSYNSPLHF
D: NA
J: TRBJ1-6
size: few
V: TRBV7-9

DNA: TGTGCCAGCAGTCCCTGGACAGGGGGTAACTATGGCTACACCTTC
CDR3: CASSPWTGGNYGYTF
D: TRBD1
J: TRBJ1-2
size: NA
V: TRBV6-2/TRBV6-3

DNA: TGTGCCAGCAGCCTACCAGGGGTACAGGGCTACAATGAGCAGTTCTTC
CDR3: CASSLPGVQGYNEQFF
D: NA
J: TRBJ2-1
size: NA
V: TRBV3-1/TRBV3-2